This T cell receptor (beta chain) was sequenced during a study of CD8 T cells in Susac syndrome. The RNA input was about 0.45 to 1 ug, and it was reverse transcribed with random hexamers. TCRdb re-analysed the immunoSEQ multiplex PCR reads in MiXCR, keeping a single row per CDR3 protein. The sample comprises some 200,000 distinct CDR3 sequences, approximately 95% of which are singletons, and less than 0.2% rests with the top ten. CDR1 and CDR2 from the germline V gene are DFQATT and SNEGSKA (reference sequence). Trimming removed 4 bases at V and 2 bases at J, with 13 bases between. This CDR3 region has 14 residues.

This chain joins TRBV20-1 and TRBJ2-3; D uncertain. The sequenced sample consisted of CD8+ T cells from PBMCs. The sequence came from a human donor with Susac syndrome. This CDR3 is CSAIATLATDTQYF. The CDR3 coding sequence is TGCAGTGCTATTGCAACCTTAGCCACAGATACGCAGTATTTT.